These 10 T cell receptor beta chains originate from one sample sequenced in a study of identifying expanded T cells in peripheral blood. Measured with immunoSEQ multiplex PCR; TCRdb has only the in-frame clones, and not every one. The table has about 89,000 clones, more than 75% seen once. Sequenced sample: blood. The source is a person aged 18-70 years in good health.

This rearrangement joins TRBV7-9 to TRBJ1-1; TRBD1 agrees at 7 bases. This CDR3 has 12 amino acids. Losses at the gene ends were 2 bases for V and 11 bases for J; bases not matched to a gene: 5. The V gene's germline CDR1 is SEHNR and CDR2 FQNEAQ (reference sequence). The DNA for the CDR3 is TGTGCCAGCAGCTTATACAGGGGAGAGGCTTTCTTT. This codes for CASSLYRGEAFF.

The chain couples TRBV30 to TRBJ1-2; tentative D call: TRBD1 (6 bases). The CDR3 extends over 16 amino acids. CDR1 is GTSNPN and CDR2 is SVGIG in the germline V gene (reference sequence). V lost 5 bases and J lost 4, with 23 bases in between. CDR3 loop: CAWDALGTLGVYGYTF. DNA for the CDR3: TGTGCCTGGGACGCCCTCGGGACACTCGGCGTCTATGGCTACACCTTC.

This sequence joins TRBV27 and TRBJ2-2; 8 bases are a match to TRBD2. This CDR3 has 15 residues. Germline trimming cut 4 bases from V and 7 bases from J; bases unmatched to any gene: 8. Germline lookup yields CDR1 MNHEY and CDR2 SMNVEV (reference sequence). Here the CDR3 DNA reads TGTGCCAGCAGTTCTGGACTAGCTGATAGCGGGGAGCTGTTTTTT. Translation gives CASSSGLADSGELFF.

J is TRBJ1-2 and V is TRBV5-1; D is perhaps TRBD1 (6 bases). There are 14 residues in the CDR3. Germline V CDR1 and CDR2: SGHRS, YFSETQ. V lost 4 bases to trimming and J lost 4 bases, with 14 bases between them. The CDR3 is CASSGGLGGYGYTF. The CDR3 DNA sequence: TGCGCCAGCAGCGGAGGCCTAGGGGGCTATGGCTACACCTTC.

The chain recombines TRBV28 with TRBJ1-2; no clear D. Trimming removed 6 bases at V and 8 bases at J, with 25 bases between. This CDR3 contains 16 residues. The germline gives CDR1 MDHEN, CDR2 SYDVKM. DNA for the CDR3: TGTGCCAGCAGACTGAGGCAGGAGGGCTCGCGGGGAGGCTACACCTTC. Its translation: CASRLRQEGSRGGYTF.

This rearrangement joins TRBV6-5 to TRBJ1-1; 9 positions agree with TRBD1. CDR3 size: 13 residues. In germline, CDR1 is MNHEY, CDR2 SVGAGI. J gave up 5 bases and V 2 bases, and 0 bases lay outside the gene matches. CDR3 loop: CASSYGQGTEAFF. Here the CDR3 DNA reads TGTGCCAGCAGTTACGGACAGGGGACTGAAGCTTTCTTT.

Here the CDR3 DNA reads TGTGCCTATCTCGAGGGCACTGAAGCTTTCTTT. It specifies CAYLEGTEAFF. V is TRBV6-5 and J is TRBJ1-1; D is uncertain. Trimming removed 11 bases at V and 4 bases at J, with 11 bases between. Per germline, CDR1 MNHEY and CDR2 SVGAGI. The CDR3 loop spans 11 amino acids.

The J gene is TRBJ1-2, the V gene TRBV7-2, with a weak D call TRBD1 (6 bases). Germline CDR1 is SGHTA and CDR2 is FQGNSA. V lost 1 base and J lost 5, with 14 bases in between. CDR3 length: 15 residues. The CDR3 DNA follows: TGTGCCAGCAGCTTAGAGCCGGGAGGGGGATATGGCTACACCTTC. As protein: CASSLEPGGGYGYTF.

The CDR3 sequence: CASSQGRDSFHGYTF. The CDR3 region has the DNA TGCGCCAGCAGCCAAGGAAGGGACAGCTTCCATGGCTACACCTTC. The chain has TRBV4-1 and TRBJ1-2; the match to TRBD1 covers 7 bases. Germline trimming cut 1 base from V and 6 bases from J; bases unmatched to any gene: 8. Germline CDR1 MGHRA, CDR2 YSYEKL. The CDR3 length is 15 residues.

The rearrangement links TRBV2 to TRBJ1-1; 7 nucleotides line up with TRBD1. CDR1 and CDR2 (germline): SNHLY, FYNNEI. The CDR3 has 13 residues. V dropped 5 bases and J dropped 6; count of bases not matched to a gene: 6. The CDR3 bases are TGTGCCAGCAGTAAACAGGGGATTGCTGAAGCTTTCTTT. It codes for CASSKQGIAEAFF.